This TCR beta chain was recovered during a study of blood T cell repertoires in COVID-19. Across the whole study: The United States, Italy and Spain were the sources of the acute and convalescent COVID-19 samples.

As originally analysed: Amplification with reference gene primers provided the estimates of nucleated cell counts. Sequencing used immunoSEQ multiplex PCR; TCRdb keeps in-frame clones, though not all of them. V and J calls and clone size follow that table, whereas D and trimming were derived from the DNA. The sample carries 65,000 to 90,000 clones, about 86% recorded once. This CDR3 comprises 13 residues. V was shortened by 1 base and J by 4 bases, with 8 bases between the two germline ends. CDR1 and CDR2 (germline): SGDLS, YYNGEE. This sequence joins TRBV9 and TRBJ1-2; D gene ambiguous. The sequence was obtained from a man of 80 years or more with COVID-19, enrolled during active disease. Specimen: peripheral blood. The CDR3 DNA sequence: TGTGCCAGCAGCGTAACGGGTTCCTATGGCTACACCTTC. This sequence encodes CASSVTGSYGYTF.